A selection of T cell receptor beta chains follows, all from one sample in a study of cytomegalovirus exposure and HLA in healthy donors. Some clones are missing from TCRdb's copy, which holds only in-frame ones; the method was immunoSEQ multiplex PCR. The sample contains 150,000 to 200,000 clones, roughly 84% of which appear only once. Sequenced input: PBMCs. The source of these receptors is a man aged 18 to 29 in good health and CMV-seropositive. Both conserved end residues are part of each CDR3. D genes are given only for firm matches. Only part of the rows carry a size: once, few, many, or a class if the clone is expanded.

CATYLGTGPYEQYF,TGTGCCACCTACCTGGGGACAGGGCCCTACGAGCAGTACTTC,TRBV6-1,TRBJ2-7,-,TRBD1
CASIEGGSNQPQHF,TGTGCCAGTATCGAGGGAGGGAGCAATCAGCCCCAGCATTTT,TRBV19,TRBJ1-5,-,-
CASSERGGLWEQYF,TGTGCCAGCAGTGAACGGGGGGGATTGTGGGAGCAGTACTTC,TRBV2,TRBJ2-7,-,TRBD2
CASSLGDRGVYEQYF,TGTGCCAGCAGCTTAGGGGACAGGGGGGTTTACGAGCAGTACTTC,TRBV7-6,TRBJ2-7,-,TRBD1
CASRETGGGLKGTQYF,TGTGCCAGTAGAGAGACAGGGGGAGGTTTAAAGGGTACGCAGTATTTT,TRBV19,TRBJ2-3,-,TRBD1
CASTHNPSGQETQYF,TGTGCCAGCACCCACAACCCATCCGGGCAAGAGACCCAGTACTTC,TRBV11-2,TRBJ2-5,-,-
CASEGALGNTIYF,TGTGCCAGCGAGGGGGCGCTTGGAAACACCATATATTTT,TRBV7-9,TRBJ1-3,-,TRBD1
CASSHYVQGRNEQFF,TGTGCCAGCAGCCATTACGTACAGGGGAGGAATGAGCAGTTCTTC,TRBV11-1,TRBJ2-1,once,-
CASSYSSGLAKNIQYF,TGTGCCAGCAGTTACTCGAGCGGACTAGCCAAAAACATTCAGTACTTC,TRBV6-5,TRBJ2-4,-,-
CASSAGAGYTF,TGTGCCAGCAGTGCAGGGGCAGGCTACACCTTC,TRBV25-1,TRBJ1-2,-,-
CASSFNTGTYEQYF,TGTGCCAGCAGCTTTAATACAGGGACCTACGAGCAGTACTTC,TRBV7-2,TRBJ2-7,-,-
CASSHPGGSGNQPQHF,TGTGCCAGCAGCCACCCAGGGGGATCGGGCAATCAGCCCCAGCATTTT,TRBV4-2,TRBJ1-5,-,TRBD1
CASSVLDRGEAFF,TGTGCCAGCAGCGTATTGGACAGGGGTGAAGCTTTCTTT,TRBV9,TRBJ1-1,-,TRBD1
CASSLAQGSYNEQFF,TGTGCCAGCAGCTTAGCTCAGGGGTCCTACAATGAGCAGTTCTTC,TRBV7-9,TRBJ2-1,-,-
CASSLLAGGNDGGAQFF,TGTGCCAGCAGCTTACTAGCGGGGGGGAACGATGGAGGAGCCCAGTTCTTC,TRBV11-2,TRBJ2-1,-,TRBD2
CASSLTVNTGELFF,TGTGCCAGCAGCTTGACAGTGAACACCGGGGAGCTGTTTTTT,TRBV7-3,TRBJ2-2,-,-
CASSQTGAHEQFF,TGTGCCAGCAGTCAGACAGGGGCCCATGAGCAGTTCTTC,TRBV6-1,TRBJ2-1,-,TRBD1
CASSYSNPDRENIQYF,TGTGCCAGCAGTTACTCCAACCCCGACAGGGAGAACATTCAGTACTTC,TRBV6-6,TRBJ2-4,few,TRBD1
CASSFRQGNTEAFF,TGTGCCAGCAGTTTTCGGCAGGGAAACACTGAAGCTTTCTTT,TRBV6-5,TRBJ1-1,once,-
CASWGRTEAFF,TGTGCCAGCTGGGGGCGGACTGAAGCTTTCTTT,TRBV6-1,TRBJ1-1,-,-
CASSPDRASPEAFF,TGTGCCAGCTCTCCAGACAGGGCTAGTCCTGAAGCTTTCTTT,TRBV18,TRBJ1-1,-,TRBD1
CAISPQRGGTDTQYF,TGTGCCATCAGCCCCCAGCGGGGGGGCACAGATACGCAGTATTTT,TRBV10-3,TRBJ2-3,once,TRBD2
CASSQETSGGARDTQYF,TGCGCCAGCAGCCAAGAAACTAGCGGGGGGGCTAGAGATACGCAGTATTTT,TRBV4-3,TRBJ2-3,-,TRBD2
CASSAGLAGVQETQYF,TGTGCCAGCAGTGCCGGACTAGCGGGTGTCCAAGAGACCCAGTACTTC,TRBV9,TRBJ2-5,-,TRBD2
CASSSPRGGRTDTQYF,TGTGCCAGCAGCTCCCCCCGCGGGGGCCGCACAGATACGCAGTATTTT,TRBV11-3,TRBJ2-3,-,-
CASSYSRGLEQFF,TGTGCCAGCAGTTACTCGCGGGGTCTGGAGCAGTTCTTC,TRBV6-5,TRBJ2-1,once,-
CASSDGGGPGYF,TGTGCCAGCAGTGACGGCGGGGGGCCCGGGTATTTT,TRBV2,TRBJ2-3,-,TRBD2
CASSSLAGGQETQYF,TGTGCCAGCAGCTCTCTAGCGGGGGGTCAAGAGACCCAGTACTTC,TRBV7-9,TRBJ2-5,-,TRBD2
CASRLTGAYEQYF,TGTGCCAGCAGGCTAACTGGAGCCTACGAGCAGTACTTC,TRBV6-1,TRBJ2-7,-,-
CASSQVLGETSTDTQYF,TGCGCCAGCAGCCAGGTTTTAGGGGAAACTAGCACAGATACGCAGTATTTT,TRBV4-3,TRBJ2-3,-,-
CASSVEDRKETQYF,TGTGCCAGCAGCGTAGAGGACAGGAAAGAGACCCAGTACTTC,TRBV9,TRBJ2-5,-,TRBD1
CASSRDRGDYEQYF,TGTGCCAGCAGCCGAGACAGGGGCGACTACGAGCAGTACTTC,TRBV6-1,TRBJ2-7,-,TRBD1
CASSSGQVTYEQYF,TGCGCCAGCAGCTCTGGACAAGTAACCTACGAGCAGTACTTC,TRBV5-1,TRBJ2-7,-,-
CASTPGSGGLFRNEQFF,TGCGCCAGCACCCCCGGTAGCGGGGGACTCTTTCGAAATGAGCAGTTCTTC,TRBV5-1,TRBJ2-1,-,TRBD2
CASSPPTGRTEAFF,TGTGCCAGCTCACCACCGACGGGGAGGACTGAAGCTTTCTTT,TRBV18,TRBJ1-1,-,-
CASSLWGGTEAFF,TGTGCCAGCAGCTTGTGGGGAGGCACTGAAGCTTTCTTT,TRBV5-6,TRBJ1-1,-,-
CASSAGLRHTEAFF,TGTGCCAGCAGCGCGGGACTGCGGCACACTGAAGCTTTCTTT,TRBV9,TRBJ1-1,-,-
CASSLDNYNEQFF,TGTGCCAGCAGCTTGGACAACTACAATGAGCAGTTCTTC,TRBV7-3,TRBJ2-1,-,-
CASSPSGQITYGYTF,TGTGCCAGCAGCCCGTCGGGACAAATCACTTATGGCTACACCTTC,TRBV7-2,TRBJ1-2,-,-